These T cell receptor beta chains were read from a single sample in a study of OX40 agonist ivuxolimab in advanced cancers. This table comes from immunoSEQ multiplex PCR, and its TCRdb copy is limited to in-frame clones, with some not included. The profile covers more than 35,000 clones, with 80% appearing a single time and almost 10% taken by the ten largest. This specimen was CD4+ or CD8+ T cells sorted from blood, taken in a trial of the OX40 agonist ivuxolimab. The receptors here all came from an adult with an advanced solid tumor such as melanoma, head and neck, liver or kidney cancer. Each CDR3 is given with its conserved first and last residue. The order of the fields is J gene, V gene, D gene, clone size, CDR3 protein, CDR3 DNA. The D gene is left open where the match is weak. Size is stated for part of the rows, as once, few or many counts, or as a class when the clone is expanded.

TRBJ2-7	TRBV7-1	-	-	CASSLSPNGGQYF	TGTGCCAGCAGCTTAAGTCCGAACGGCGGGCAGTACTTC
TRBJ1-6	TRBV19	-	-	CASSIARGSHSPLHF	TGTGCCAGTAGTATAGCGCGGGGCTCGCATTCACCCCTCCACTTT
TRBJ1-1	TRBV6-5	-	-	CASKSPMNTEAFF	TGTGCCAGCAAGTCGCCAATGAACACTGAAGCTTTCTTT
TRBJ2-2	TRBV2	-	-	CASRPGTDTGELFF	TGTGCCAGCAGACCCGGGACGGACACCGGGGAGCTGTTTTTT
TRBJ2-5	TRBV5-1	TRBD1	few	CASSGGQGNLQETQYF	TGCGCCAGCAGCGGGGGACAGGGTAATCTCCAAGAGACCCAGTACTTC
TRBJ2-5	TRBV11-2	TRBD2	-	CASSKGGVVSGTTTETQYF	TGTGCCAGCAGCAAGGGGGGGGTGGTTAGCGGGACAACGACGGAGACCCAGTACTTC
TRBJ2-4	TRBV19	-	-	CASGSVGEAKNIQYF	TGTGCCAGCGGCTCTGTGGGGGAAGCCAAAAACATTCAGTACTTC
TRBJ1-4	TRBV6-6	-	-	CASSYTRGNEKLFF	TGTGCCAGCAGTTACACGAGGGGTAATGAAAAACTGTTTTTT
TRBJ1-1	TRBV6-5	-	-	CASSYSGEAFF	TGTGCCAGCAGTTACTCGGGTGAAGCTTTCTTT
TRBJ1-1	TRBV9	-	-	CASSEGQLNTEAFF	TGTGCCAGCAGTGAAGGGCAGCTGAACACTGAAGCTTTCTTT
TRBJ1-2	TRBV15	-	once	CATATRTGESGYTF	TGTGCCACCGCAACTCGAACAGGTGAAAGTGGCTACACCTTC
TRBJ1-5	TRBV7-3	-	-	CASSMRASGQPQHF	TGTGCCAGCAGCATGCGGGCCAGCGGGCAGCCCCAGCATTTT
TRBJ1-1	TRBV2	TRBD1	-	CASRGPGQGAEAFF	TGTGCCAGCAGGGGCCCGGGACAGGGTGCGGAAGCTTTCTTT
TRBJ2-7	TRBV6-6	-	-	CASRPNRDRAYEQYF	TGTGCCAGCAGACCCAACAGGGATAGAGCCTACGAGCAGTACTTC
TRBJ1-4	TRBV6-1	-	-	CASRRGLDEKLFF	TGTGCCAGCCGTAGGGGGTTGGATGAAAAACTGTTTTTT
TRBJ2-5	TRBV15	TRBD2	-	CATSRDGWVAGDQETQYF	TGTGCCACCAGCAGAGATGGGTGGGTAGCGGGAGACCAAGAGACCCAGTACTTC
TRBJ1-3	TRBV5-6	-	few	CASSPPRGNTIYF	TGTGCCAGCAGCCCCCCCCGCGGAAACACCATATATTTT
TRBJ2-2	TRBV5-8	-	once	CASSLGRLINTGELFF	TGTGCCAGCAGCTTGGGACGGCTGATTAACACCGGGGAGCTGTTTTTT
TRBJ1-2	TRBV6-1	-	-	CASSERQGGNYGYTF	TGTGCCAGCAGTGAAAGGCAGGGAGGAAACTATGGCTACACCTTC
TRBJ2-7	TRBV7-6	-	-	CASSLDTGPYEQYF	TGTGCCAGCAGCTTAGATACAGGGCCCTACGAGCAGTACTTC
TRBJ2-3	TRBV9	TRBD2	-	CASSVELAGHLTDTQYF	TGTGCCAGCAGCGTAGAACTAGCGGGACACCTCACAGATACGCAGTATTTT
TRBJ1-3	TRBV7-2	-	few	CASSLVGGNTIYF	TGTGCCAGCAGCTTAGTGGGAGGAAACACCATATATTTT
TRBJ1-1	TRBV19	TRBD1	-	CASSRSGTGRTEAFF	TGTGCCAGTAGTCGGTCCGGGACAGGGAGGACTGAAGCTTTCTTT